The next 24 T cell receptor beta chains were all read from a single sample in a study of T cells after yellow fever vaccination (dated by TCRdb to between 2018 and 2021). Taken with the paper, the label for treatment or condition translates to: live attenuated yellow fever vaccine strain. To prepare the library, 5' RACE was applied. Instrument on record: Illumina NovaSeq 6000. Using fastp trimming at Q25 and MiXCR clonotype assembly, TCRdb reanalyzed the public sequencing data and kept in-frame beta chains. CDR3 protein duplicates are merged, each entry listing the most common genes and DNA. The sample table records about 340,000 distinct CDR3 sequences; 4% of these occur just once. Together, the top ten hold approximately 24% of the sample. The sample was PBMCs, taken 5 days after the yellow fever booster vaccination. The receptors were sampled from a man aged 18 to 29 who received the YFV17D yellow fever vaccine.

This clonotype was recorded many times. The chain has TRBV29-1 and TRBJ1-1; D is uncertain. CDR1 SQVTM and CDR2 ANQGSEA come from the germline V gene. V gave up 6 bases and J gave up 6 bases, with 14 bases separating them. The CDR3 contains 12 residues. The CDR3: CSVAPAGAEAFF. The CDR3 DNA is TGCAGCGTCGCCCCCGCAGGCGCTGAAGCTTTCTTT.

V is TRBV15 and J is TRBJ2-5; D gene ambiguous. Trimming cost V 0 bases and J 3 bases, with 8 bases left between them. The CDR3 loop spans 14 amino acids. Germline CDR1 is LNHNV and CDR2 is YYDKDF (reference sequence). CDR3 region: CATSRDIGKETQYF. The CDR3 bases are TGTGCCACCAGCAGAGATATTGGGAAAGAGACCCAGTACTTC.

Only a few counts were recorded for this clonotype. The V call is TRBV7-3, the J call TRBJ1-5; 7 nucleotides align to TRBD1. Trimming took 1 base from V and 2 from J; bases not matched to a gene: 14. CDR3 length: 19 amino acids. Germline CDR1 and CDR2: SGHTA and FQGTGA. The CDR3 bases are TGTGCCAGCAGCTTAAACCCTTTGACAGGGTCAGTGGGCAATCAGCCCCAGCATTTT. Amino acid sequence: CASSLNPLTGSVGNQPQHF.

This clonotype has at least ten counts. V usage is TRBV12-3 or TRBV12-4 and J usage is TRBJ1-1; D is ambiguous. The CDR3 consists of 13 residues. Trimming cost V 6 bases and J 3 bases, with 11 bases left between them. CDR3 sequence: CASSPAAYTEAFF. The CDR3 DNA reads TGTGCCAGCAGCCCAGCGGCCTACACTGAAGCTTTCTTT.

Many counts were recorded for this clonotype. The chain recombines TRBV7-3 with TRBJ2-3; TRBD2 aligns across 7 bases. V lost 1 base, J lost 9 bases, and 4 bases stayed unmatched. Germline V gene sequence: CDR1 SGHTA, CDR2 FQGTGA. The CDR3 is 13 residues long. This chain's CDR3 is CASSLSQRGTQYF. The CDR3 DNA reads as TGTGCCAGCAGCTTAAGTCAGCGGGGAACGCAGTATTTT.

This clonotype was seen more than once but under ten times. The chain combines TRBV19 with TRBJ1-5; D uncertain. The length of the CDR3 is 13 residues. Looked up from germline, CDR1 is LNHDA and CDR2 is SQIVND (reference sequence). Trimming pared 5 bases from V and 4 bases from J, leaving 9 bases between. CDR3 bases: TGTGCCAGTAGTGACCAGGTTAATCAGCCCCAGCATTTT. Protein product: CASSDQVNQPQHF. The full variable domain, in which reference TRBV19 and TRBJ1-5 provide the parts outside the CDR3, is DGGITQSPKYLFRKEGQNVTLSCEQNLNHDAMYWYRQDPGQGLRLIYYSQIVNDFQKGDIAEGYSVSREKKESFPLTVTSAQKNPTAFYLCASSDQVNQPQHFGDGTRLSIL.

CDR3 nucleotide sequence: TGTGCCAGCAGCTCCGGGGTTGGGGGGAATGAGCAGTTCTTC. Translated, it gives CASSSGVGGNEQFF. V is TRBV7-3 and J is TRBJ2-1; D may be TRBD2 (6 bases). There are 14 residues in the CDR3. Trimming removed 4 bases at V and 7 bases at J, with 14 bases between. Germline-derived CDR1 and CDR2 are SGHTA and FQGTGA. The variable domain in full, with the rest retrieved from reference TRBV7-3 and TRBJ2-1, is GAGVSQTPSNKVTEKGKYVELRCDPISGHTALYWYRQSLGQGPEFLIYFQGTGAADDSGLPNDRFFAVRPEGSVSTLKIQRTERGDSAVYLCASSSGVGGNEQFFGPGTRLTVL.

This clonotype occurred a few times. The chain recombines TRBV5-1 with TRBJ2-5; no firm D call. V was cut by 1 base and J by 9 bases, with 13 bases left in between. The CDR3 totals 13 residues. The V gene's germline CDR1 is SGHRS and CDR2 YFSETQ. CDR3 sequence: CASSLSDSRPQYF. The DNA of the CDR3 is TGCGCCAGCAGCTTGTCCGACTCCAGACCCCAGTACTTC.

The J gene is TRBJ2-5, the V gene TRBV5-1; D is ambiguous. Germline CDR1 and CDR2: SGHRS and YFSETQ. The CDR3 totals 13 residues. V lost 4 bases and J lost 5, with 12 bases in between. CDR3 nucleotides: TGCGCCAGCAGCACGGACCCCGCGGAGACCCAGTACTTC. As protein: CASSTDPAETQYF.

Ten or more counts support this clonotype. The chain combines TRBV5-1 with TRBJ2-6; D uncertain. This CDR3 contains 16 residues. From germline, CDR1 is SGHRS and CDR2 YFSETQ. V lost 5 bases to trimming and J lost 3 bases, with 15 bases between them. The CDR3 sequence: CASSPPLKGGANVLTF. CDR3 bases: TGCGCCAGCAGTCCCCCTCTTAAGGGTGGGGCCAACGTCCTGACTTTC.

This clonotype was seen only a few times. The chain uses TRBV7-2 and TRBJ1-2; unclear D gene. Germline CDR1 is SGHTA and CDR2 is FQGNSA. The CDR3 has 11 amino acids. Trimming cost V 5 bases and J 8 bases, with 9 bases left between them. In nucleotides, the CDR3 is TGTGCCAGCAGCCCTGGTCCCGGCTACACCTTC. Protein sequence: CASSPGPGYTF.

The V call is TRBV5-1, the J call TRBJ1-6, with 8 bases identical to TRBD1. Losses at the gene ends were 1 base for V and 6 bases for J; bases not matched to a gene: 6. Germline V lookup: CDR1 SGHRS, CDR2 YFSETQ. The CDR3 has 16 amino acids. This chain's CDR3 is CASSLTDRAGNSPLHF. The CDR3 nucleotides are TGCGCCAGCAGCTTGACGGACAGGGCTGGTAATTCACCCCTCCACTTT.

This clonotype was found many times. The rearrangement uses TRBV18 and TRBJ2-3; the D is unclear. Germline V lookup: CDR1 KGHSH, CDR2 LQKENI. The CDR3 sequence is 14 residues long. The germline V and J ends were trimmed by 1 base and 4 bases, with 9 bases remaining between them. The CDR3 coding sequence is TGTGCCAGCTCACCACAAGGGATTGCAGATACGCAGTATTTT. Translating it yields CASSPQGIADTQYF.

This clonotype was seen at least ten times. This rearrangement joins TRBV7-6 to TRBJ2-5, with a weak D call TRBD1 (7 bases). In germline, CDR1 is SGHVS, CDR2 FNYEAQ. The CDR3 totals 14 residues. Trimming left V 6 bases short and J 1 base short, with 12 bases between. The DNA of the CDR3 is TGTGCCAGCAGATGGGGGGACAGCCAAGAGACCCAGTACTTC. Translating gives CASRWGDSQETQYF.

This sequence joins TRBV6-5 and TRBJ1-2, with TRBD1 identical over 7 bases. The V and J ends lost 4 bases and 8 bases, in that order; junction bases with no gene match: 4. The CDR3 is 12 amino acids. Germline V gene data show CDR1 as MNHEY and CDR2 as SVGAGI. The CDR3 loop is CASSSRQGGYTF. Written as DNA, the CDR3 is TGTGCCAGCAGTTCGAGACAGGGAGGCTACACCTTC.

This clonotype has just a few counts. V is TRBV7-3 and J is TRBJ1-1; D is uncertain. Germline CDR1 and CDR2: SGHTA and FQGTGA. This CDR3 is 14 amino acids long. Trimming stripped 1 base from V and 4 bases from J, with 10 bases between. The CDR3 reads CASSLRGLGTEAFF. In nucleotides, the CDR3 is TGTGCCAGCAGCTTAAGGGGTCTCGGCACTGAAGCTTTCTTT.

This clonotype came up many times. The rearrangement uses TRBV7-2 and TRBJ1-1; D gene unclear. The V end lost 5 bases, the J end lost 1 base, and 14 bases lay between the germline ends. This CDR3 region has 15 residues. The germline gives CDR1 SGHTA, CDR2 FQGNSA. CDR3 in amino acids: CASSPAPRGNTEAFF. CDR3 sequence (DNA): TGTGCCAGCAGCCCAGCCCCTCGAGGGAACACTGAAGCTTTCTTT.

The chain links TRBV4-3 to TRBJ2-2, with 10 bases matching TRBD2. The CDR3 is made up of 20 amino acids. Germline trimming cut 5 bases from V and 6 bases from J; bases unmatched to any gene: 21. Looked up from germline, CDR1 is LGHNA and CDR2 is YSLEER. CDR3 sequence (DNA): TGCGCCAGCAGCACATGGCAGCGGGGGGGCGTTAAGTCTTTGTCCGGGGAGCTGTTTTTT. The encoded protein is CASSTWQRGGVKSLSGELFF.

In its sample, this clonotype was seen a few times. This chain joins TRBV7-2 and TRBJ1-3; tentative D call: TRBD1 (5 bases). The germline V gene encodes CDR1 SGHTA and CDR2 FQGNSA. This CDR3 is built from 15 residues. The V and J ends lost 5 bases and 0 bases respectively, with 11 bases between them. The DNA of the CDR3 is TGTGCCAGCAGCGCCCAGGGACTCTCTGGAAACACCATATATTTT. Protein sequence: CASSAQGLSGNTIYF.

The rearrangement links TRBV4-2 to TRBJ2-3, with 8 nucleotides matching TRBD2. Germline V gives CDR1 LGHNA, CDR2 YNFKEQ. The CDR3 totals 15 residues. The V segment lost 2 bases and the J segment 0 bases; nucleotides outside the gene matches: 1. DNA for the CDR3: TGTGCCAGCAGCCAAAGACTAGCGAGCACAGATACGCAGTATTTT. Amino acids: CASSQRLASTDTQYF.

This clonotype was observed many times. This chain connects TRBV7-9 to TRBJ2-1; possible D gene TRBD1, 6 bases. The CDR3 contains 15 residues. Germline CDR1 is SEHNR and CDR2 is FQNEAQ (reference sequence). Between the trimmed V and J ends, which lost 5 bases and 3 bases, there was a span of 14 bases. The CDR3 DNA sequence: TGTGCCAGCAGCGAAGAAACAGGGTACTACAATGAGCAGTTCTTC. It translates to CASSEETGYYNEQFF.

This clonotype was seen more than once but under ten times. The chain carries TRBV4-1 and TRBJ2-7; D is tentatively TRBD1 or TRBD2 (5 bases each). The ends were cut back, 1 base at V and 6 bases at J, with 10 bases in the middle. This CDR3 has 13 residues. Germline CDR1 and CDR2: MGHRA and YSYEKL. The CDR3 DNA reads as TGCGCCAGCAGCCAAGTCTCCGGGGCCGAGCAGTACGTC. Encoded protein: CASSQVSGAEQYV.

This clonotype occurred a few times. CDR3 sequence: CASSFPPGQGTRNTEAFF. DNA for the CDR3: TGTGCCAGCAGCTTTCCGCCGGGACAGGGAACGAGGAACACTGAAGCTTTCTTT. This chain connects TRBV7-9 to TRBJ1-1; 9 nucleotides align to TRBD1. The CDR3 totals 18 residues. Germline V gene lookup returns CDR1 SEHNR and CDR2 FQNEAQ (reference sequence). Trimming at V came to 3 bases and at J to 1 base, leaving 12 bases not matched to a gene.

This clonotype showed up just a few times. This chain connects TRBV20-1 to TRBJ2-7; D is perhaps TRBD1 or TRBD2 (5 bases each). V was clipped by 5 bases and J by 5 bases, with 19 bases between them. Germline assignment: CDR1 DFQATT and CDR2 SNEGSKA (reference sequence). The CDR3 contains 14 residues. The CDR3 here is CSARPGTGTNEQYF. CDR3 nucleotides: TGCAGTGCTCGCCCCGGGACGGGGACCAACGAGCAGTACTTC.